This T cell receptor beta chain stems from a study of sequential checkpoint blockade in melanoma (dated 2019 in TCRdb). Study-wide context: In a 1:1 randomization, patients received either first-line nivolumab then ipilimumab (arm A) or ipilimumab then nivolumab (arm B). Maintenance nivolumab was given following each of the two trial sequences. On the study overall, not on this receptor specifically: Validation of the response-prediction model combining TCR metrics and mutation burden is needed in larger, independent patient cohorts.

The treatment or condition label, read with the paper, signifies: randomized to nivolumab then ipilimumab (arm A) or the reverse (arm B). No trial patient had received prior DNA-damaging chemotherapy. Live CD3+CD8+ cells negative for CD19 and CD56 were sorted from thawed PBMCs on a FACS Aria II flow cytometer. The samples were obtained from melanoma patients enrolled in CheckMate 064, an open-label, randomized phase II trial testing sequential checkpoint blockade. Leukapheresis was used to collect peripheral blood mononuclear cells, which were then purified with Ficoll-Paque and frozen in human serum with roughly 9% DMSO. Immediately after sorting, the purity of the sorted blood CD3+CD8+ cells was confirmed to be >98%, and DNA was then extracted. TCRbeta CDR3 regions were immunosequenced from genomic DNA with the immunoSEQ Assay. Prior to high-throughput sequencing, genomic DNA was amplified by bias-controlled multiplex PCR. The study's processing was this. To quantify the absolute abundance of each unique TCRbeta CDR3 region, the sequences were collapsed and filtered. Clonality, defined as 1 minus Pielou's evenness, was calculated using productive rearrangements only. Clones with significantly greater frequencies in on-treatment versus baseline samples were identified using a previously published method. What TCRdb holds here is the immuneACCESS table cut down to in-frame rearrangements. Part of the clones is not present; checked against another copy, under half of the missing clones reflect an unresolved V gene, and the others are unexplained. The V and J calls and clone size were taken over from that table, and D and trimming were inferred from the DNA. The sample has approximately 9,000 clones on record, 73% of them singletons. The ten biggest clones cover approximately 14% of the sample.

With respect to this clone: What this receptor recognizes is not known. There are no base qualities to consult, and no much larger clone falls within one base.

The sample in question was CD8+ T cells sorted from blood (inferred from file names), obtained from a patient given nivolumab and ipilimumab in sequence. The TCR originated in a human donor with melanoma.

The bases read TGTGCCAGCAGCTTGGTCCCAGGGGCCACCTTC. It specifies CASSLVPGATF. The rearrangement joined TRBV5-8 to TRBJ1-2, and perhaps TRBD1 as D gene, on 6 matching bases. The CDR3 sequence holds 11 residues, the cysteine and phenylalanine included. The read is trimmed to its CDR3 DNA, 33 bases read in frame from base 1. Relative to germline, V is 0 bases shorter and J is 13 bases shorter, with 10 bases between their ends. The germline V gene specifies SGHTS as CDR1 and YDEGEE as CDR2.